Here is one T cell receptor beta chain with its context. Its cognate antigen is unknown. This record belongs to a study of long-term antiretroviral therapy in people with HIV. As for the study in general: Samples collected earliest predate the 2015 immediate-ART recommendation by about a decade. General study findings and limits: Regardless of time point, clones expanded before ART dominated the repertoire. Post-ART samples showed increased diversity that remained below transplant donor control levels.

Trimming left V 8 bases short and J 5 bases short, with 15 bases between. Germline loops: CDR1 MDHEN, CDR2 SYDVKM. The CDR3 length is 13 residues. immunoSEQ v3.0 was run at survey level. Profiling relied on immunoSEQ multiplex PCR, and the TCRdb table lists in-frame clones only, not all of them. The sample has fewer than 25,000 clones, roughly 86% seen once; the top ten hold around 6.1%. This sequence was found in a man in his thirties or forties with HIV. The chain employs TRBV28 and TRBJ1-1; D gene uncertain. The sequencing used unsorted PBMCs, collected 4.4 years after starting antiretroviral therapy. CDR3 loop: CASQGRGATEAFF. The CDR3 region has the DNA TGTGCCAGCCAAGGACGGGGAGCAACTGAAGCTTTCTTT.